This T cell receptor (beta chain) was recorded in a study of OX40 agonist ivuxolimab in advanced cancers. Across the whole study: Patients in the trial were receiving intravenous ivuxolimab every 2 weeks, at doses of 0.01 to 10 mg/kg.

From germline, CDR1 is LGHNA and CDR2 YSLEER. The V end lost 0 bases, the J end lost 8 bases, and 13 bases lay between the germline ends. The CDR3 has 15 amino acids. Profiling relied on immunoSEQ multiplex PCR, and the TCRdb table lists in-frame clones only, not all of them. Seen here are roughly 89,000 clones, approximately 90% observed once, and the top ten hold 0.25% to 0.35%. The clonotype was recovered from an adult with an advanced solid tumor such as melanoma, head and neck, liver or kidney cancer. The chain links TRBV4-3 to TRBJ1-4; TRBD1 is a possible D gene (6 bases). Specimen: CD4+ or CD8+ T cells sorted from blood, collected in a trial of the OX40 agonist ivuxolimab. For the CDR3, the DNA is TGCGCCAGCAGCCAAGATCAAGGGGGTAGGGAAAAACTGTTTTTT. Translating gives CASSQDQGGREKLFF.